Below, 12 T cell receptor beta chains from the same sample are listed, as sequenced in a study of CD8 T cells in Susac syndrome. Reverse transcription used 0.5 to 1 ug RNA and random hexamers. TCRdb reanalysed the immunoSEQ multiplex PCR reads using MiXCR and keeps one entry per CDR3 protein. This sample carries a few hundred thousand distinct CDR3 sequences, roughly 96% of them seen once, and the ten largest clones take about 0.088%. Specimen: CD4+ T cells from PBMCs. These receptors all come from a human donor with multiple sclerosis.

The chain links TRBV20-1 to TRBJ2-1; D is perhaps TRBD2 (5 bases). Germline CDR1 reads DFQATT; CDR2 reads SNEGSKA (reference sequence). The ends were cut back, 6 bases at V and 7 bases at J, with 10 bases in the middle. The CDR3 has 11 residues. CDR3 protein: CSAARENEQFF. The CDR3, as DNA: TGCAGTGCCGCGAGGGAGAATGAGCAGTTCTTC.

The rearrangement joins TRBV4-1 to TRBJ2-1; unclear D gene. V lost 2 bases, J lost 12 bases, and 14 bases lay in between. The CDR3 is 13 residues long. CDR1 is MGHRA, CDR2 YSYEKL, per germline. CDR3 bases: TGCGCCAGCAGCCAACTCCCACTGGCCTCGCAGTTCTTC. It specifies CASSQLPLASQFF.

The chain carries TRBV6-1 and TRBJ2-7; the D is unclear. Germline CDR1 reads MNHNS; CDR2 reads SASEGT. Trimming stripped 3 bases from V and 3 bases from J, with 3 bases between. The CDR3 covers 11 residues. CDR3 nucleotides: TGTGCCAGCAGTGACCACTACGAGCAGTACTTC. Its protein is CASSDHYEQYF.

V is TRBV27 and J is TRBJ2-5; D is possibly TRBD1 (6 bases). The CDR3 is 15 residues long. Germline loops: CDR1 MNHEY, CDR2 SMNVEV (reference sequence). The V end lost 5 bases, the J end lost 5 bases, and 18 bases lay between the germline ends. The CDR3 reads CASSLFLTGSETQYF. The CDR3 coding sequence is TGTGCCAGCAGTCTCTTCTTGACAGGTAGCGAGACCCAGTACTTC.

This clonotype was observed a single time. The chain links TRBV11-3 to TRBJ1-1, with TRBD1 identical over 8 bases. This CDR3 contains 16 residues. With 5 bases clipped from V and 0 bases from J, the junction kept 8 bases outside the gene matches. Per germline, CDR1 SGHNT and CDR2 YENEEA. The CDR3 loop is CASSPGQGSVNTEAFF. The CDR3 DNA reads TGTGCCAGCAGCCCCGGACAGGGTTCTGTGAACACTGAAGCTTTCTTT.

The chain recombines TRBV15 with TRBJ2-7; a weak D match, TRBD2 (6 bases). V was shortened by 5 bases and J by 5 bases, with 13 bases between the two germline ends. The germline gives CDR1 LNHNV, CDR2 YYDKDF (reference sequence). The CDR3 totals 13 residues. The CDR3 spells CATSGFGGDEQYF. The CDR3 DNA follows: TGTGCCACCAGCGGCTTCGGAGGGGACGAGCAGTACTTC. Full variable domain (remainder filled in from reference TRBV15 and TRBJ2-7): DAMVIQNPRYQVTQFGKPVTLSCSQTLNHNVMYWYQQKSSQAPKLLFHYYDKDFNNEADTPDNFQSRRPNTSFCFLDIRSPGLGDTAMYLCATSGFGGDEQYFGPGTRLTVT.

The chain recombines TRBV11-2 with TRBJ2-1; TRBD2 matches at 10 bases. J lost 7 bases, V lost 1 base, and 4 bases had no gene match. The length of the CDR3 is 15 residues. CDR1 SGHAT and CDR2 FQNNGV come from the germline V gene. This chain's CDR3 is CASSLGLAGSNEQFF. The CDR3 DNA follows: TGTGCCAGCAGCTTAGGACTAGCGGGCTCTAATGAGCAGTTCTTC.

The V and J genes are TRBV3-1 and TRBJ2-7; perhaps TRBD2 as D (5 bases). The germline CDR1 and CDR2 sequences are LGHDT and YNNKEL (reference sequence). The CDR3 has 15 amino acids. The V end lost 6 bases, the J end lost 4 bases, and 19 bases lay between the germline ends. CDR3 protein: CASSRTGPGKYEQYF. The CDR3 DNA reads as TGTGCCAGCAGTAGAACCGGGCCGGGGAAATACGAGCAGTACTTC.

For the CDR3, the DNA is TGTGCCAGCGGACAGGACTTGGTGAACACTGAAGCTTTCTTT. It codes for CASGQDLVNTEAFF. V and J are TRBV7-9 and TRBJ1-1; 7 bases fit TRBD1. V lost 8 bases, J lost 0 bases, and 6 bases stayed unmatched. This CDR3 contains 14 residues. CDR1 and CDR2 from the germline V gene are SEHNR and FQNEAQ (reference sequence).

J is TRBJ2-7 and V is TRBV7-2; 7 bases align to TRBD1. From germline, CDR1 is SGHTA and CDR2 FQGNSA. This CDR3 contains 15 residues. After removal of 5 bases from V and 0 bases from J, the junction contained 7 bases not matched to a gene. CDR3 DNA: TGTGCCAGCAGCAAGGGACAGTTAAGCTCCTACGAGCAGTACTTC. Translation: CASSKGQLSSYEQYF.

This sequence joins TRBV27 and TRBJ1-1; tentative D call: TRBD1 (6 bases). The V gene's germline CDR1 is MNHEY and CDR2 SMNVEV (reference sequence). V was cut by 2 bases and J by 7 bases, with 8 bases left in between. The CDR3 length is 12 residues. The CDR3 reads CASSLPRGEAFF. In DNA, the CDR3 is TGTGCCAGCAGTTTACCCAGGGGTGAAGCTTTCTTT.

The chain uses TRBV7-8 and TRBJ1-2, with TRBD1 identical over 7 bases. V lost 1 base, J lost 2 bases, and 7 bases stayed unmatched. The CDR3 sequence is 16 residues long. CDR1 and CDR2 from the germline V gene are SGHVS and FQNEAQ. CDR3 sequence reads: CASSLGQGSPNYGYTF. The CDR3 region has the DNA TGTGCCAGCAGCTTAGGACAGGGCTCCCCGAACTATGGCTACACCTTC.